A selection of T cell receptor beta chains follows, all from one sample in a study of T cells after yellow fever vaccination. TCRdb re-analysed the 5' RACE reads in MiXCR, keeping a single row per CDR3 protein. The repertoire holds 300,000 to 350,000 distinct CDR3 sequences, with about 11% as singletons. This material consisted of CD4+ T cells sorted from PBMCs, taken 45 days after the yellow fever booster vaccination. The receptors were sampled from a man aged 18 to 30 who received the YFV17D yellow fever vaccine. Both conserved end residues are part of each CDR3. The D gene is left open where the match is weak. Only part of the rows carry a size: once, few, many, or a class if the clone is expanded.

cdr3_aa | cdr3_nt | v_call | clone_size | j_call | d_call
CASSQAPGQLLNYGYTF | TGCGCCAGCAGCCAAGCACCGGGACAGCTTCTTAACTATGGCTACACCTTC | TRBV4-1 | - | TRBJ1-2 | TRBD1
CSGSGDGNQPQHF | TGCAGTGGAAGCGGGGACGGCAATCAGCCCCAGCATTTT | TRBV20-1 | many | TRBJ1-5 | -
CASSPSVGPDSPLHF | TGTGCCAGCTCACCAAGTGTGGGGCCGGACTCACCCCTCCACTTT | TRBV18 | - | TRBJ1-6 | -
CASSQDERGTEQFF | TGTGCCAGCAGCCAAGATGAAAGGGGCACTGAGCAGTTCTTC | TRBV4-2 | - | TRBJ2-1 | -
CASLAGEGETQYF | TGTGCCAGCCTCGCGGGAGAGGGGGAGACCCAGTACTTC | TRBV19 | - | TRBJ2-5 | TRBD2
CASSLQGNSPLHF | TGCGCCAGCAGCTTACAGGGGAATTCACCCCTCCACTTT | TRBV5-1 | few | TRBJ1-6 | TRBD1
CASSFTPKYQPQHF | TGTGCCAGCAGTTTTACCCCGAAGTATCAGCCCCAGCATTTT | TRBV28 | few | TRBJ1-5 | -
CASSFDQETQYF | TGTGCCAGCAGCTTCGACCAGGAGACCCAGTACTTC | TRBV11-2 | - | TRBJ2-5 | -
CSVSGDHSSYNEQFF | TGCAGCGTTTCGGGGGACCACAGCTCCTACAATGAGCAGTTCTTC | TRBV29-1 | many | TRBJ2-1 | -
CASSLGLVAADQETQYF | TGCGCCAGCAGTCTTGGGTTGGTAGCGGCCGATCAAGAGACCCAGTACTTC | TRBV5-1 | many | TRBJ2-5 | -
CASSFSWNTEAFF | TGTGCCAGCAGTTTTAGCTGGAACACTGAAGCTTTCTTT | TRBV12-3/TRBV12-4 | few | TRBJ1-1 | -
CASSYAGQGHSPLHF | TGTGCCAGCAGTTACGCGGGACAGGGGCATTCACCCCTCCACTTT | TRBV6-5 | - | TRBJ1-6 | TRBD1
CASSLGGSGETQYF | TGTGCCAGCAGCTTAGGAGGGAGCGGGGAGACCCAGTACTTC | TRBV11-3 | - | TRBJ2-5 | -
CASSFSGGRQFF | TGTGCCAGCAGCTTTAGCGGGGGGAGGCAGTTCTTC | TRBV5-4 | few | TRBJ2-1 | TRBD2
CASSLAQGGNEQFF | TGCGCCAGCAGCTTGGCACAGGGGGGCAATGAGCAGTTCTTC | TRBV5-1 | many | TRBJ2-1 | TRBD1
CASSFQRGGETQYF | TGTGCCAGCAGCTTCCAGCGGGGGGGGGAGACCCAGTACTTC | TRBV7-2 | - | TRBJ2-5 | TRBD2
CASSAARQETQYF | TGTGCCAGCAGCGCGGCGCGTCAAGAGACCCAGTACTTC | TRBV7-2 | many | TRBJ2-5 | -
CASSLGAGARNQPQHF | TGTGCCAGCAGCTTGGGTGCGGGGGCTCGCAATCAGCCCCAGCATTTT | TRBV5-6 | many | TRBJ1-5 | -
CASIRADREAPNEQFF | TGTGCCAGCATCAGGGCCGACAGGGAAGCCCCAAATGAGCAGTTCTTC | TRBV21-1 | - | TRBJ2-1 | -
CASSPLGTDTDTQYF | TGCGCCAGCAGCCCCCTGGGGACAGACACAGATACGCAGTATTTT | TRBV5-1 | few | TRBJ2-3 | TRBD1
CASSFEGVGELFF | TGTGCCAGCAGTTTCGAAGGTGTCGGGGAGCTGTTTTTT | TRBV12-3/TRBV12-4 | - | TRBJ2-2 | -
CASSPQAEQYF | TGTGCCAGCTCCCCGCAGGCCGAGCAGTACTTC | TRBV2 | few | TRBJ2-7 | -
CASSPASGMSYNEQFF | TGTGCCAGCAGCCCGGCCAGCGGGATGTCCTACAATGAGCAGTTCTTC | TRBV5-6 | many | TRBJ2-1 | TRBD2
CASSLKGCEKLFF | TGTGCCAGCAGCTTGAAAGGGTGTGAAAAACTGTTTTTT | TRBV5-7 | many | TRBJ1-4 | -
CASTGGQVDTQYF | TGTGCCAGCACGGGGGGGCAGGTAGATACGCAGTATTTT | TRBV2 | - | TRBJ2-3 | TRBD2
CASSSGLAGATGELFF | TGTGCCAGCAGCTCCGGACTAGCGGGGGCCACCGGGGAGCTGTTTTTT | TRBV7-2 | few | TRBJ2-2 | TRBD2
CASSSLRGRHLGSQPQHF | TGTGCCAGCAGCTCGTTGAGGGGACGGCACCTCGGGAGTCAGCCCCAGCATTTT | TRBV5-6 | - | TRBJ1-5 | -
CAISESTRGEADTQYF | TGTGCCATCAGTGAGTCGACCAGAGGGGAGGCAGATACGCAGTATTTT | TRBV10-3 | - | TRBJ2-3 | -
CSAKGRVTDTQYF | TGCAGTGCTAAGGGCCGGGTCACAGATACGCAGTATTTT | TRBV20-1 | few | TRBJ2-3 | -
CASSQVGLVVDTQYF | TGCGCCAGCAGCCAAGTGGGACTAGTAGTAGATACGCAGTATTTT | TRBV4-1 | - | TRBJ2-3 | TRBD2
CASSLDHQEKLFF | TGCGCCAGCAGCTTGGATCATCAGGAAAAACTGTTTTTT | TRBV5-1 | many | TRBJ1-4 | -